The rows below give T cell receptor beta chains drawn from one sample of a study of cytomegalovirus exposure and HLA in healthy donors. Clones were read by immunoSEQ multiplex PCR, and TCRdb kept only the in-frame ones, dropping some. The data show around 150,000 clones, about four fifths seen once. The sequencing input was PBMCs. The receptor source for this set is a man between 25 and 39 years old in good health and CMV-seronegative. Both conserved end residues are part of each CDR3. The order of the fields is V gene, clone size, J gene, D gene, CDR3 protein, CDR3 DNA. The D gene is left open where the match is weak. A clone size is listed for some rows: how often the clone was seen (once, few, many), or a class if it is expanded.

TRBV25-1,.,TRBJ2-2,TRBD1,CASLDRGCGELFF,TGTGCCAGCTTGGACAGGGGGTGCGGGGAGCTGTTTTTT
TRBV27,.,TRBJ1-5,.,CASSLHVPDRSFSNQPQHF,TGTGCCAGCAGTCTACATGTCCCGGACAGATCGTTTAGCAATCAGCCCCAGCATTTT
TRBV6-1,.,TRBJ1-4,.,CASSPVGTANEKLFF,TGTGCCAGCAGTCCGGTAGGGACTGCTAATGAAAAACTGTTTTTT
TRBV9,.,TRBJ2-1,.,CASTRGNGAYNEQFF,TGTGCCAGCACCAGAGGGAACGGCGCCTACAATGAGCAGTTCTTC
TRBV5-8,.,TRBJ1-1,.,CASSLQQDTEAFF,TGTGCCAGCAGCTTACAACAGGACACTGAAGCTTTCTTT
TRBV9,.,TRBJ1-1,.,CASSVEELSTEALF,TGTGCCAGCAGCGTAGAGGAGTTGAGCACTGAAGCTCTCTTT
TRBV27,few,TRBJ1-1,.,CASKAGRVMNTEAFF,TGTGCCAGCAAAGCGGGACGGGTAATGAACACTGAAGCTTTCTTT
TRBV27,.,TRBJ1-5,TRBD1,CATGQGPPYDSNQPQHF,TGTGCCACTGGACAGGGGCCTCCCTATGATAGCAATCAGCCCCAGCATTTT
TRBV29-1,.,TRBJ1-1,.,CSAPRVSGTEAFF,TGCAGCGCCCCTCGGGTGAGCGGCACTGAAGCTTTCTTT
TRBV5-6,.,TRBJ2-7,.,CASSLDSFNEQYF,TGTGCCAGCAGCTTGGATAGCTTCAACGAGCAGTACTTC
TRBV11-2,.,TRBJ2-7,.,CASSPRRSRTPSYEQYF,TGTGCCAGCAGCCCCCGGAGGTCCCGAACACCCTCCTACGAGCAGTACTTC
TRBV7-8,.,TRBJ1-5,.,CATAGDSNQPQHF,TGTGCCACGGCAGGGGATAGCAATCAGCCCCAGCATTTT
TRBV5-6,.,TRBJ1-1,TRBD1,CASSLGQLMNTEAFF,TGTGCCAGCAGCCTGGGACAGCTCATGAACACTGAAGCTTTCTTT
TRBV5-1,.,TRBJ1-1,TRBD1,CASSLAGTENTEAFF,TGCGCCAGCAGCTTGGCGGGGACAGAGAACACTGAAGCTTTCTTT
TRBV19,.,TRBJ1-5,TRBD1,CASGDRGSPQPQHF,TGTGCGAGTGGGGACAGGGGGAGCCCTCAGCCCCAGCATTTT
TRBV27,.,TRBJ2-7,.,CASSLLTGRDEQYF,TGTGCCAGCAGTTTATTAACAGGGCGGGACGAGCAGTACTTC
TRBV6-1,.,TRBJ2-7,TRBD2,CASGTTLAGLYEQYF,TGTGCCAGCGGGACGACACTAGCGGGGCTCTACGAGCAGTACTTC
TRBV7-8,.,TRBJ1-2,.,CASSLAADTPGNYGYTF,TGTGCCAGCAGCTTAGCGGCAGACACCCCTGGTAACTATGGCTACACCTTC
TRBV14,.,TRBJ2-5,.,CASSQDTRQETQYF,TGTGCCAGCAGCCAAGACACTCGTCAAGAGACCCAGTACTTC
TRBV6-4,.,TRBJ1-1,TRBD1,CASGKGGQGGTEAFF,TGTGCCAGCGGGAAGGGGGGACAGGGTGGAACTGAAGCTTTCTTT
TRBV4-3,.,TRBJ1-2,.,CASSQEGANLYGYTF,TGCGCCAGCAGCCAGGAGGGAGCGAATTTATATGGCTACACCTTC
TRBV2,once,TRBJ1-1,.,CANGQYGRGTRDEAFF,TGTGCCAACGGACAGTACGGGAGGGGTACAAGGGATGAAGCTTTCTTT
TRBV7-3,.,TRBJ2-1,TRBD2,CASSLPGLKNEQFF,TGTGCCAGCAGCTTGCCGGGACTAAAGAATGAGCAGTTCTTC